These T cell receptor beta chains were read from a single sample in a study of beta chain features in type 1 diabetes. Produced via immunoSEQ multiplex PCR; TCRdb's table is partial and in-frame only. The data contain some 17,000 clones, about 70% of them singletons. Sequencing input: stem cell memory CD4+ T cells from blood. The receptors derive from a young man with type 1 diabetes. Each CDR3 is given with its conserved first and last residue. The D gene is left open where the match is weak. A row's size may be missing; if present it is once, few, many or a size class.

CASSQYPPTLTDRIDGYTF	TGTGCCAGTAGTCAATACCCACCCACTCTTACCGACAGAATAGATGGCTACACCTTC	TRBV19	TRBJ1-2	-	-
CASSLWRSHYEQYF	TGTGCCAGCAGCTTATGGAGGTCTCACTACGAGCAGTACTTC	TRBV13	TRBJ2-7	-	-
CASSVRLAGLTKNIQYF	TGTGCCAGCAGCGTTCGACTAGCGGGGCTAACCAAAAACATTCAGTACTTC	TRBV7-9	TRBJ2-4	once	TRBD2
CASSLETTVAGGELFF	TGTGCCAGCAGCTTAGAAACGACGGTGGCGGGCGGGGAGCTGTTTTTT	TRBV7-2	TRBJ2-2	few	-
CASSPGQGDNEKLFF	TGTGCCAGCAGCCCCGGACAGGGGGATAATGAAAAACTGTTTTTT	TRBV7-9	TRBJ1-4	-	TRBD1
CASSSWRGAGTDTQYF	TGTGCCAGCAGCTCCTGGCGGGGGGCGGGCACAGATACGCAGTATTTT	TRBV7-8	TRBJ2-3	-	TRBD2
CASSRGGRLSTGANVLTF	TGTGCCAGCAGTCGTGGGGGCAGGTTGAGTACTGGGGCCAACGTCCTGACTTTC	TRBV28	TRBJ2-6	-	-
CASSQGDGTDTQYF	TGTGCCAGCAGTCAGGGGGACGGGACAGATACGCAGTATTTT	TRBV2	TRBJ2-3	-	TRBD1
CASSQAALAVYNEQFF	TGTGCCAGCAGCCAAGCGGCCCTAGCGGTGTACAATGAGCAGTTCTTC	TRBV4-2	TRBJ2-1	-	TRBD2
CASSIQARWNTEAFF	TGTGCCAGCAGTATCCAAGCTCGATGGAACACTGAAGCTTTCTTT	TRBV2	TRBJ1-1	once	-
CASSPGGLGGYTF	TGTGCCAGCAGCCCTGGGGGCCTGGGAGGCTACACCTTC	TRBV7-2	TRBJ1-2	-	-
CASSQDGAGVFGGYGQYF	TGCGCCAGCAGCCAAGATGGAGCTGGGGTCTTTGGGGGCTATGGGCAGTACTTC	TRBV4-1	TRBJ2-7	-	-
CASSLIFRGRGEQFF	TGTGCCAGCAGCTTGATATTTAGGGGGCGCGGTGAGCAGTTCTTC	TRBV5-6	TRBJ2-1	-	TRBD1
CATGRGGTEAFF	TGTGCCACCGGAAGGGGAGGCACTGAAGCTTTCTTT	TRBV28	TRBJ1-1	-	-
CASSAPGVTSYNEQFF	TGTGCCAGCAGTGCCCCCGGGGTAACCTCCTACAATGAGCAGTTCTTC	TRBV28	TRBJ2-1	-	-
CASSDRSYSNQPQHF	TGTGCCAGCAGCGACAGGAGTTATAGCAATCAGCCCCAGCATTTT	TRBV2	TRBJ1-5	-	-
CASSQDPQTGGRDTQYF	TGTGCCAGCAGCCAAGACCCCCAGACAGGGGGTAGGGATACGCAGTATTTT	TRBV4-2	TRBJ2-3	few	TRBD1
CASSPWQGREQYF	TGTGCCAGCAGCCCATGGCAGGGGCGAGAGCAGTACTTC	TRBV2	TRBJ2-7	-	-
CASSTLQGATDTQYF	TGTGCCAGCTCAACCCTTCAGGGGGCGACAGATACGCAGTATTTT	TRBV18	TRBJ2-3	-	TRBD1
CASSRGGSTDTQYF	TGCGCCAGCAGTAGGGGGGGCTCAACAGATACGCAGTATTTT	TRBV5-1	TRBJ2-3	-	-
CASSIFRGETDTQYF	TGTGCCAGTAGTATATTCAGGGGCGAAACAGATACGCAGTATTTT	TRBV19	TRBJ2-3	-	-
CASMRGGNQPQHF	TGTGCCAGTATGAGGGGGGGGAATCAGCCCCAGCATTTT	TRBV19	TRBJ1-5	-	-
CASSEVQGAGQPQHF	TGTGCCAGCAGTGAAGTCCAGGGGGCCGGGCAGCCCCAGCATTTT	TRBV2	TRBJ1-5	-	TRBD1
CASSFETYRGTQYF	TGTGCCAGCAGCTTCGAAACCTATAGGGGTACGCAGTATTTT	TRBV7-2	TRBJ2-3	few	-
CASRSNPYEQYF	TGTGCCAGCAGGAGTAATCCCTACGAGCAGTACTTC	TRBV2	TRBJ2-7	few	-
CASSEGPVTGAISEAFF	TGTGCCAGCAGTGAAGGGCCCGTGACAGGGGCCATAAGTGAAGCTTTCTTT	TRBV25-1	TRBJ1-1	once	TRBD1
CASSRTGWSTGELFF	TGTGCCAGCAGTCGCACAGGGTGGAGCACCGGGGAGCTGTTTTTT	TRBV6-5	TRBJ2-2	few	-
CASSIPHIERGYTF	TGTGCCAGTAGTATTCCCCACATCGAGCGCGGCTACACCTTC	TRBV19	TRBJ1-2	once	-
CAWRSAGSTDTQYF	TGTGCCTGGAGGTCTGCGGGGAGCACAGATACGCAGTATTTT	TRBV30	TRBJ2-3	-	-
CASSLGHAGANVLTF	TGCGCCAGCAGCCTCGGACACGCTGGGGCCAACGTCCTGACTTTC	TRBV5-1	TRBJ2-6	-	-
CASLSLRNTEAFF	TGTGCCAGCCTTTCACTGAGGAACACTGAAGCTTTCTTT	TRBV18	TRBJ1-1	-	-
CASRSLGTSGGLYEQYF	TGTGCCAGCAGGTCCCTGGGGACTAGCGGGGGACTCTACGAGCAGTACTTC	TRBV5-6	TRBJ2-7	-	TRBD2
CASSPPSLAGGTDTQYF	TGTGCCAGCTCACCACCCAGCCTAGCGGGGGGGACAGATACGCAGTATTTT	TRBV18	TRBJ2-3	-	TRBD2
CASSLGGSGAFTDTQYF	TGTGCCAGCAGCTTAGGGGGGAGCGGGGCCTTCACAGATACGCAGTATTTT	TRBV11-2	TRBJ2-3	-	TRBD2
CASSQHPGETQYF	TGCGCCAGCAGCCAACACCCGGGGGAGACCCAGTACTTC	TRBV5-1	TRBJ2-5	-	-
CASSLAPAGGETQYF	TGCGCCAGCAGCTTGGCCCCCGCGGGGGGGGAGACCCAGTACTTC	TRBV5-1	TRBJ2-5	-	TRBD2
CASSFNPSSSEQYF	TGTGCCAGCAGCTTTAATCCTAGCTCGTCCGAGCAGTACTTC	TRBV11-3	TRBJ2-7	-	-